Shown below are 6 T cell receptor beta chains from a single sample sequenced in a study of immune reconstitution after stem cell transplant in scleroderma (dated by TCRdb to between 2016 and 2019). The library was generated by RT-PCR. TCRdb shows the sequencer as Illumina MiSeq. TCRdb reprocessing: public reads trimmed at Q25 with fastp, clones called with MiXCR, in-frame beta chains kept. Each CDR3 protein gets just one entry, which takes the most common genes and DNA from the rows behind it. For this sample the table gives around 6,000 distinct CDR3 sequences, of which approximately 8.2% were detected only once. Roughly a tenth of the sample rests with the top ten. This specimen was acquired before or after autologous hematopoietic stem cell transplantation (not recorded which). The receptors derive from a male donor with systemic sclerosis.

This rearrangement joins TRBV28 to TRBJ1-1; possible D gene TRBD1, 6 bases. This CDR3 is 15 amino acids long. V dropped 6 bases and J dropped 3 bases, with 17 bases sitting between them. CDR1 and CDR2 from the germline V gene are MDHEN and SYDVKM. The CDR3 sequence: CASRAWTAAYTEAFF. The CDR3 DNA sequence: TGTGCCAGCAGAGCTTGGACAGCGGCCTACACTGAAGCTTTCTTT. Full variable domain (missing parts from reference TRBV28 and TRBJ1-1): DVKVTQSSRYLVKRTGEKVFLECVQDMDHENMFWYRQDPGLGLRLIYFSYDVKMKEKGDIPEGYSVSREKKERFSLILESASTNQTSMYLCASRAWTAAYTEAFFGQGTRLTVV.

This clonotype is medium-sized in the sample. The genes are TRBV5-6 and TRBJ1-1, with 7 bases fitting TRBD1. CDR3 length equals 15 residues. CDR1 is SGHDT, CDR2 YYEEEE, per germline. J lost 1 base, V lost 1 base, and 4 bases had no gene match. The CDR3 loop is CASSLKGARNTEAFF. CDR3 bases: TGTGCCAGCAGCTTGAAGGGGGCAAGGAACACTGAAGCTTTCTTT.

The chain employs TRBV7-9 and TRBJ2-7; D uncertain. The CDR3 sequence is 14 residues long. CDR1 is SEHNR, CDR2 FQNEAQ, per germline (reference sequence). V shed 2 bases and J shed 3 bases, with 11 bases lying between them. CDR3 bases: TGTGCCAGCAGCTTATCCGGCGCCTTCTACGAGCAGTACTTC. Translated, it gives CASSLSGAFYEQYF.

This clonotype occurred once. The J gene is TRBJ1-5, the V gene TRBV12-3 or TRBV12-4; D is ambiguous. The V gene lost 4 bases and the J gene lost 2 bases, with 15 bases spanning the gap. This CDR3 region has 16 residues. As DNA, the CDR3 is TGTGCCAGCAGTTACCGGCCTCCCGAGGGCAATCAGCCCCAGCATTTT. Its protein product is CASSYRPPEGNQPQHF.

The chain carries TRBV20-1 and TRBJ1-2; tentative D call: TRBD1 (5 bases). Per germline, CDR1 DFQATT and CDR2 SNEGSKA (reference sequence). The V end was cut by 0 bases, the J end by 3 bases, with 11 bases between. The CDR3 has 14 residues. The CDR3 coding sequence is TGCAGTGCTAGAGATCAGGGCAGGTACTATGGCTACACCTTC. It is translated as CSARDQGRYYGYTF.

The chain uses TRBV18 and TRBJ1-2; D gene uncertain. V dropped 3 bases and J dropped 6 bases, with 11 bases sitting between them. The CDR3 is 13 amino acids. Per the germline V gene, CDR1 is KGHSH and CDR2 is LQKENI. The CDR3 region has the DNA TGTGCCAGCTCACCGGACCTGGACCATGGCTACACCTTC. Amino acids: CASSPDLDHGYTF.